This T cell receptor beta chain was sequenced in a study of cytomegalovirus exposure and HLA in healthy donors. At the level of the study: HLA-typed donors were the source of about 85 million unique TCRs held in an early data release.

The V gene lost 0 bases and the J gene lost 2 bases, with 5 bases spanning the gap. The germline CDR1 and CDR2 sequences are MNHEY and SVGAGI. The CDR3 length is 14 residues. On this clone: Its antigen is still unknown.

A multiplex PCR was run with 60 Vbeta primers and 13 Jbeta primers. Only in-frame clones appear in the TCRdb table, and some are missing; sequencing was by immunoSEQ multiplex PCR. The sample includes some 60,000 clones, 80% of them seen just once. General study results and limits: Altogether, 150 to 200 TCR beta chains were recorded as cytomegalovirus-associated. From TCR beta sequences, most subjects' HLA-A and HLA-B alleles were reportedly predicted accurately. Near-uniform donor sequencing depth was presumed by presence/absence analyses.

The source of this sequence is a male donor in good health and CMV-seronegative. Sequencing used PBMCs. The chain couples TRBV6-5 to TRBJ1-3, with no clear D. CDR3 DNA sequence: TGTGCCAGCAGTTACTCCATCACTGGAAACACCATATATTTT. Translated, it gives CASSYSITGNTIYF.